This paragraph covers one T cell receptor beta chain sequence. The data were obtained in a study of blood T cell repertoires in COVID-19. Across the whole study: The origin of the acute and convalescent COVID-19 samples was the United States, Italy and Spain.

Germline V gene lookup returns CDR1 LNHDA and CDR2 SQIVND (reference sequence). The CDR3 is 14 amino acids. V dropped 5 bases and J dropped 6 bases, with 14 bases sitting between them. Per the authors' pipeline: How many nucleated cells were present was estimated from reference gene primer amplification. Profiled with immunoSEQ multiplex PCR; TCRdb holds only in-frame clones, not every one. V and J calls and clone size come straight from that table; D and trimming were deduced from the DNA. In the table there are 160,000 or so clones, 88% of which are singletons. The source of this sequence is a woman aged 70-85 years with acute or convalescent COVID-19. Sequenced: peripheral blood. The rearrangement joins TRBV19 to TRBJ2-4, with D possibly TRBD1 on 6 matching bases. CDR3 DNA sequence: TGTGCCAGTAGTGAGGACAGACTTGTAAACATTCAGTACTTC. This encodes CASSEDRLVNIQYF.